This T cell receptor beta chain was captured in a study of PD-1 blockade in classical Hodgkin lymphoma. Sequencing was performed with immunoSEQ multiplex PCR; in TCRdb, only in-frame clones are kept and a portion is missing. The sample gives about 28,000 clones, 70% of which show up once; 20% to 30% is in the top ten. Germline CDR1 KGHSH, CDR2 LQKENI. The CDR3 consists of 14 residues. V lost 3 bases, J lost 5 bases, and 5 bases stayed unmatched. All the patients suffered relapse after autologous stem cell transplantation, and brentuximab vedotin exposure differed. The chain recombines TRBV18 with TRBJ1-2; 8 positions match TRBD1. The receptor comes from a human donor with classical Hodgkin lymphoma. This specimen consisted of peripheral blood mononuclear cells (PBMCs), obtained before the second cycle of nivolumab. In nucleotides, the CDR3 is TGTGCCAGCTCACCGACAGGGGAAGTGTATGGCTACACCTTC. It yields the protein CASSPTGEVYGYTF.